This TCR delta chain was sequenced in a study of γδ T cells in repeated Plasmodium falciparum infection. Study details: Timepoints: baseline, immediately before selected infections, and 21 days after every infection.

TCRdb reapplied CATT to the multiplex PCR reads. This sample carries 55,000 to 70,000 delta-chain clones, around 1.8% of them seen once, and the ten largest clones take approximately 15%. This CDR3 comprises 23 residues. CDR1 is TSWWSYY, CDR2 QGS, per germline. V was shortened by 1 base and J by 3 bases, with 36 bases between the two germline ends. Gammadelta T cells were flow-sorted from PBMC into Vgamma9/Vdelta2+ and Vdelta2-negative populations for bulk analysis. This clone has a handful of counts. Its antigen is currently unknown. TCRdb's entry gives the protein of a much larger clone, which mismatches this DNA's translation at residue 18, likely from a read error; the protein reported here is translated from the DNA. Whole-study results and caveats: One small rural Malian village, predominantly a single ethnic group, supplied the cohort. Many TCRgamma sequences overlapped between individuals in stable Vgamma9/Vdelta2+ repertoires.

The sample comprised gamma-delta T cells from blood. V and J are TRDV1 and TRDJ1; the D gene is possibly TRDD2 (6 bases). This clonotype was obtained from a pool of human donors (malaria-infected and uninfected, not separated). Here the CDR3 reads CALGEPPFLTELQTNNYSDKLIF. In nucleotides, the CDR3 is TGTGCTCTTGGGGAACCCCCGTTCCTAACTGAACTTCAAACGAATAATTACTCCGATAAACTCATCTTT.